This is a list of T cell receptor beta chains from one sample in a study of PD-1 blockade in classical Hodgkin lymphoma. Some clones are missing from TCRdb's copy, which holds only in-frame ones; the method was immunoSEQ multiplex PCR. The repertoire has about 43,000 clones, around 76% of them found once; the top ten carry roughly 2.8%. The sample in question was peripheral blood mononuclear cells (PBMCs), obtained before the second cycle of nivolumab. The origin of the receptors is a human donor with classical Hodgkin lymphoma. The CDR3 runs from the conserved cysteine through the conserved F or W. Size values are once, few and many counts, or a class for expanded clones, and some rows have none.

clone_size: once; v_call: TRBV5-5; cdr3_aa: CASSLWGPNTEAFF
clone_size: NA; v_call: TRBV27; cdr3_aa: CASSSQTLIRDRVVGSLSYEQYF
clone_size: NA; v_call: TRBV6-5; cdr3_aa: CASTTSGGHEQYF
clone_size: few; v_call: TRBV9; cdr3_aa: CASSRTSWSYNEQFF
clone_size: NA; v_call: TRBV27; cdr3_aa: CASSQTRGWETQYF
clone_size: NA; v_call: TRBV19; cdr3_aa: CASSISGSIEEQFF
clone_size: NA; v_call: TRBV15; cdr3_aa: CATRPGQGGTEAFF
clone_size: NA; v_call: TRBV30; cdr3_aa: CAWGTSGGETQYF
clone_size: NA; v_call: TRBV30; cdr3_aa: CAGIGQGVNTEAFF
clone_size: NA; v_call: TRBV7-6; cdr3_aa: CASSLDGPGAGNTIYF
clone_size: few; v_call: TRBV4-3; cdr3_aa: CASSPAGGGTYEQYF
clone_size: once; v_call: TRBV7-2; cdr3_aa: CASSPSQTGGREAFF
clone_size: NA; v_call: TRBV28; cdr3_aa: CASSPDSHNEQFF
clone_size: NA; v_call: TRBV11-2; cdr3_aa: CASSQNTGLGYGYTF
clone_size: NA; v_call: TRBV9; cdr3_aa: CASSAETSGSYEQYF
clone_size: NA; v_call: TRBV7-2; cdr3_aa: CASSLAGQGTEAFF
clone_size: NA; v_call: TRBV9; cdr3_aa: CASSVVQGDNYGYTF
clone_size: NA; v_call: TRBV5-1; cdr3_aa: CASSLAGPSYEQYF
clone_size: few; v_call: TRBV7-9; cdr3_aa: CASSLARGGETQYF
clone_size: NA; v_call: TRBV25-1; cdr3_aa: CASSAPANEKLFF
clone_size: few; v_call: TRBV6-5; cdr3_aa: CASRFGGTQYF
clone_size: NA; v_call: TRBV7-7; cdr3_aa: CASSLEAGGEQFF
clone_size: NA; v_call: TRBV7-9; cdr3_aa: CASSPRQGATYEQYF
clone_size: NA; v_call: TRBV27; cdr3_aa: CASSLWGTTYEQYF
clone_size: once; v_call: TRBV11-1; cdr3_aa: CASSLYPEGELFF
clone_size: NA; v_call: TRBV5-6; cdr3_aa: CASSLEGRNTEAFF
clone_size: medium-sized; v_call: TRBV19; cdr3_aa: CASILGGGPTEAFF
clone_size: NA; v_call: TRBV27; cdr3_aa: CASSEQDSTDTQYF
clone_size: NA; v_call: TRBV6-6; cdr3_aa: CASSYSFQAGVDEQYF
clone_size: NA; v_call: TRBV6-6; cdr3_aa: CASSYSTAMNTEAFF
clone_size: few; v_call: TRBV7-3; cdr3_aa: CASSMTGVGGYTF
clone_size: NA; v_call: TRBV11-1; cdr3_aa: CASSLESETQYF
clone_size: NA; v_call: TRBV7-6; cdr3_aa: CASSPSGVQQYF
clone_size: NA; v_call: TRBV7-9; cdr3_aa: CASSPIVYTNYGYTF
clone_size: NA; v_call: TRBV27; cdr3_aa: CASSLTRANTEAFF
clone_size: few; v_call: TRBV28; cdr3_aa: CASSPYSSGGWADTQYF
clone_size: NA; v_call: TRBV7-8; cdr3_aa: CASSSQGNEQYF
clone_size: medium-sized; v_call: TRBV7-6; cdr3_aa: CASSLDPSVPSYEQYF
clone_size: NA; v_call: TRBV6-5; cdr3_aa: CASSYVTGNGYTF
clone_size: NA; v_call: TRBV15; cdr3_aa: CATSRDIVLAGSYEQYF
clone_size: NA; v_call: TRBV9; cdr3_aa: CASSANTNTGELFF
clone_size: NA; v_call: TRBV30; cdr3_aa: CAWSPPPVDTIYF
clone_size: once; v_call: TRBV5-4; cdr3_aa: CASSSRDRGGKGTQYF
clone_size: NA; v_call: TRBV29-1; cdr3_aa: CSVGGISGRYQETQYF
clone_size: few; v_call: TRBV27; cdr3_aa: CASSPRGTDYGYTF
clone_size: NA; v_call: TRBV15; cdr3_aa: CATSPVMGAGSGELFF
clone_size: NA; v_call: TRBV6-1; cdr3_aa: CASSEARGAYGYTF
clone_size: NA; v_call: TRBV10-3; cdr3_aa: CAISPGGTGGMGEQFF
clone_size: NA; v_call: TRBV19; cdr3_aa: CASTTTGLRSPLHF
clone_size: few; v_call: TRBV5-4; cdr3_aa: CASSPTGGAPSYGYTF
clone_size: few; v_call: TRBV6-5; cdr3_aa: CASSYGAGPYYEQYF
clone_size: NA; v_call: TRBV5-4; cdr3_aa: CASSLALAITDTQYF
clone_size: NA; v_call: TRBV6-5; cdr3_aa: CASSLGQNTGELFF
clone_size: NA; v_call: TRBV7-2; cdr3_aa: CASSLEGSGYNEQFF
clone_size: NA; v_call: TRBV6-4; cdr3_aa: CASSESGLARDTQYF
clone_size: NA; v_call: TRBV7-2; cdr3_aa: CASSSPAGVGLNEQFF
clone_size: once; v_call: TRBV4-1; cdr3_aa: CASSLLGNEQFF